The 11 T cell receptor beta chains reported below all come from one sample, sequenced in a study of blood T cells in healthy people across ages. Using a J-beta primer mix together with a sample-barcoded 5' primer, a second PCR was run for roughly 6 to 11 cycles. MiXCR, applied by TCRdb to the 5' RACE reads, yields one record per CDR3 protein. The sample holds 980,000 or so distinct CDR3 sequences, around 48% seen once. Sequencing was done on a sample of blood. The receptors here all came from a man aged 30 to 45 in good health.

Turning to this clonotype: A read error may produce the germline difference seen at one junction end. The rearrangement joins TRBV29-1 to TRBJ1-2; no clear D. The CDR3 runs to 13 residues. Germline CDR1 is SQVTM and CDR2 is ANQGSEA. As DNA, the CDR3 is TGCAGCGTTGAAGATCCGGCGGACTATGGCTACATCTTC. This translates into CSVEDPADYGYIF.

The chain joins TRBV20-1 to TRBJ2-7; 7 bases match TRBD1. The germline gives CDR1 DFQATT, CDR2 SNEGSKA (reference sequence). The CDR3 is 13 residues long. Trimming removed 7 bases from V and 3 bases from J; junction bases left unmatched: 9. The CDR3 sequence is CSVIDRARYEQYF. In DNA form, the CDR3 reads TGCAGTGTCATAGACAGGGCCCGCTACGAGCAGTACTTC.

This chain uses TRBV10-3 with TRBJ1-1; weak D call: TRBD1 (5 bases). Deletions cut 10 bases from V and 3 bases from J, with 12 bases between. The CDR3 has 12 residues. Germline values: CDR1 ENHRY, CDR2 SYGVKD. CDR3 residues: CATGPRDTEAFF. The CDR3 region has the DNA TGTGCCACAGGGCCACGGGACACTGAAGCTTTCTTT.

This clonotype was recorded many times. The chain employs TRBV28 and TRBJ2-7, with 7 positions matching TRBD1. The CDR3 sequence is 14 residues long. Germline CDR1 MDHEN, CDR2 SYDVKM. The junction had 8 bases not matched to a gene; V was cut back by 6 bases and J by 3 bases. The DNA of the CDR3 is TGTGCCAGCAGCCTACGGGACAGTTTCTACGAGCAGTACTTC. It yields the protein CASSLRDSFYEQYF.

The chain uses TRBV12-3 or TRBV12-4 and TRBJ1-4; 9 bases are shared with TRBD1. J lost 3 bases, V lost 6 bases, and 5 bases had no gene match. The CDR3 extends over 15 amino acids. The CDR3 reads CASRTTGGPNEKLFF. CDR3 DNA sequence: TGTGCCAGCAGAACCACAGGGGGCCCTAATGAAAAACTGTTTTTT.

This chain joins TRBV27 and TRBJ2-6; D is possibly TRBD1 or TRBD2 (5 bases each). This CDR3 has 16 residues. The germline V gene has CDR1 MNHEY and CDR2 SMNVEV (reference sequence). The V end was cut by 4 bases, the J end by 2 bases, with 12 bases between. The CDR3 reads CASSSGRLTGANVLTF. The DNA for the CDR3 is TGTGCCAGCAGTTCGGGACGTTTAACTGGGGCCAACGTCCTGACTTTC. Looking up the rest from reference TRBV27 and TRBJ2-6 gives the full variable domain: EAQVTQNPRYLITVTGKKLTVTCSQNMNHEYMSWYRQDPGLGLRQIYYSMNVEVTDKGDVPEGYKVSRKEKRNFPLILESPSPNQTSLYFCASSSGRLTGANVLTFGAGSRLTVL.

The chain has TRBV7-9 and TRBJ1-2; no clear D. The V gene lost 4 bases and the J gene lost 7 bases, with 10 bases spanning the gap. The CDR3 is 12 amino acids. The germline gives CDR1 SEHNR, CDR2 FQNEAQ (reference sequence). The CDR3 coding sequence is TGTGCCAGCAGCTCGGGCTCTAGTGGCTACACCTTC. Its protein is CASSSGSSGYTF.

The V and J genes are TRBV6-5 and TRBJ2-1, with D perhaps matching TRBD1 (6 bases). The CDR3 totals 16 residues. Trimming took 6 bases from V and 6 from J, leaving 21 bases between them. Germline loops: CDR1 MNHEY, CDR2 SVGAGI. CDR3 nucleotides: TGTGCCAGCAGCTCACCGTTCGACAGGAAGGGCAATGAGCAGTTCTTC. This translates into CASSSPFDRKGNEQFF.

This clonotype turned up a few times. The rearrangement joins TRBV9 to TRBJ2-3; TRBD1 aligns across 8 bases. The J segment lost 4 bases and the V segment lost 3 bases, leaving 4 bases of the junction unmatched. Germline V gene data show CDR1 as SGDLS and CDR2 as YYNGEE. The CDR3 has 14 amino acids. CDR3 bases: TGTGCCAGCAGCGGGTCAGGGGGCCCAGATACGCAGTATTTT. Translation: CASSGSGGPDTQYF.

The V and J genes are TRBV10-3 and TRBJ2-5; D is unresolved. The CDR3 sequence is 16 residues long. The germline CDR1 and CDR2 sequences are ENHRY and SYGVKD. Between the trimmed V and J ends, which lost 2 bases and 3 bases, there was a span of 16 bases. CDR3 region: CAISEPLSAVKETQYF. Here the CDR3 DNA reads TGTGCCATCAGTGAGCCCCTCAGCGCTGTTAAAGAGACCCAGTACTTC.

This clonotype was detected only a few times. The chain combines TRBV12-3 or TRBV12-4 with TRBJ2-3; 12 nucleotides agree with TRBD2. Trimming at V came to 6 bases and at J to 2 bases, leaving 6 bases not matched to a gene. CDR3 size: 16 residues. CDR3 DNA: TGTGCCAGCAGGGCTAGCGGGGGGGGACCCACAGATACGCAGTATTTT. Amino acids: CASRASGGGPTDTQYF.